The sequence of this T cell receptor beta chain was determined in a study of T-cell reconstitution after alpha-beta-depleted transplantation in children. TCRbeta library preparation incorporated unique molecular identifiers. Using its own MiXCR run on the PCR reads, TCRdb lists one record per CDR3 protein. The sample gives some 150,000 distinct CDR3 sequences, 8.5% to 10% of which show up once; over 15% is in the top ten. CDR1 and CDR2 (germline): SGHDT, YYEEEE. The CDR3 consists of 14 residues. V was trimmed by 5 bases and J by 1 base, leaving 12 bases between them. Material: PBMCs, mostly from graft donor cells, obtained 180 days after TCRalphabeta/CD19-depleted stem cell transplant. The rearrangement joins TRBV5-6 to TRBJ1-1; tentative D call: TRBD1 (6 bases). The receptor comes from a female patient under 10 years old who had a stem cell transplant for congenital amegakaryocytic thrombocytopenia, so the T cells may come from the graft donor. CDR3 coding DNA: TGTGCCAGCAGTCGGGGGCGTCGGAACACTGAAGCTTTCTTT. This translates into CASSRGRRNTEAFF.